The next 9 T cell receptor beta chains were all read from a single sample in a study of radiotherapy plus CTLA-4 blockade in lung cancer. Generated by immunoSEQ multiplex PCR, the TCRdb table keeps only in-frame clones and is missing some. Here the sample spans tens of thousands of clones, 70% to 80% being singletons. The specimen was peripheral blood, collected from a patient treated with radiotherapy plus ipilimumab. All receptors come from a human donor with non-small cell lung cancer who had a complete response to radiotherapy plus ipilimumab.

The rearrangement uses TRBV28 and TRBJ1-2; D is undetermined. Deletions cut 1 base from V and 2 bases from J, with 8 bases between. The CDR3 is 14 residues long. Germline assignment: CDR1 MDHEN and CDR2 SYDVKM. The CDR3 is CASSLSQVNYGYTF. In DNA form, the CDR3 reads TGTGCCAGCAGTTTATCCCAGGTGAACTATGGCTACACCTTC.

The J gene is TRBJ1-2, the V gene TRBV5-1; TRBD1 aligns across 7 bases. Germline-derived CDR1 and CDR2 are SGHRS and YFSETQ. The CDR3 extends over 13 amino acids. Losses at the gene ends were 4 bases for V and 5 bases for J; bases not matched to a gene: 5. CDR3 sequence reads: CASSPGTEYGYTF. In DNA form, the CDR3 reads TGCGCCAGCAGCCCCGGGACAGAATATGGCTACACCTTC.

This chain connects TRBV6-4 to TRBJ1-1; 7 positions match TRBD1. V lost 6 bases to trimming and J lost 1 base; unmatched junction nucleotides: 8. CDR3 size: 15 residues. Germline V gene lookup returns CDR1 MRHNA and CDR2 SNTAGT. The CDR3 region has the DNA TGTGCCAGCAGGCAAAGACAGGGTGGGAACACTGAAGCTTTCTTT. This sequence encodes CASRQRQGGNTEAFF.

V usage is TRBV6-6 and J usage is TRBJ1-2; 8 nucleotides align to TRBD1. The CDR3 loop spans 13 amino acids. V lost 5 bases to trimming and J lost 8 bases; unmatched junction nucleotides: 7. The V gene's germline CDR1 is MNHNY and CDR2 SVGAGI (reference sequence). The CDR3 reads CASSPSGGEGYTF. The CDR3 coding sequence is TGTGCCAGCAGTCCCTCAGGGGGCGAGGGCTACACCTTC.

The chain carries TRBV6-1 and TRBJ2-6; D is unclear. The V gene's germline CDR1 is MNHNS and CDR2 SASEGT. V was shortened by 6 bases and J by 3 bases, with 9 bases between the two germline ends. The CDR3 runs to 14 residues. The CDR3 protein is CASSVSGGANVLTF. The CDR3 nucleotides are TGTGCCAGCAGCGTCTCGGGTGGGGCCAACGTCCTGACTTTC.

This clone was recorded only once. This chain uses TRBV28 with TRBJ2-5; a possible D gene is TRBD1 (5 bases). TRBJ2-7 matches the DNA end more closely, so the J call is doubtful. Germline-derived CDR1 and CDR2 are MDHEN and SYDVKM. The length of the CDR3 is 13 residues. The CDR3 loop reads CASSPRVSYEQYF. The CDR3, as DNA: TGTGCCAGCAGTCCCAGGGTTTCCTACGAGCAGTACTTC.

This clone was seen only once. The chain uses TRBV5-1 and TRBJ2-1, with 9 bases that match TRBD2. The CDR3 length is 15 residues. Germline CDR1 SGHRS, CDR2 YFSETQ. The trim removed 7 bases at V and 8 bases at J, leaving 13 bases unmatched. The CDR3 sequence is CASSRGASGDDEQFF. Written as DNA, the CDR3 is TGCGCCAGCTCCCGGGGCGCTAGCGGGGACGATGAGCAGTTCTTC. Looking up the rest from reference TRBV5-1 and TRBJ2-1 gives the full variable domain: KAGVTQTPRYLIKTRGQQVTLSCSPISGHRSVSWYQQTPGQGLQFLFEYFSETQRNKGNFPGRFSGRQFSNSRSEMNVSTLELGDSALYLCASSRGASGDDEQFFGPGTRLTVL.

This chain joins TRBV9 and TRBJ2-1; possible D gene TRBD2, 5 bases. CDR3 length: 14 residues. Looked up from germline, CDR1 is SGDLS and CDR2 is YYNGEE. Deletions cut 4 bases from V and 5 bases from J, with 13 bases between. The CDR3 protein is CASSIGLADNEQFF. The CDR3 DNA reads TGTGCCAGCAGCATAGGACTCGCGGACAATGAGCAGTTCTTC.

This sequence joins TRBV4-3 and TRBJ2-3; 7 bases agree with TRBD2. The trim removed 2 bases at V and 5 bases at J, leaving 10 bases unmatched. The CDR3 consists of 16 residues. Germline CDR1 is LGHNA and CDR2 is YSLEER. As DNA, the CDR3 is TGCGCCAGCAGCCAAACCACTAGCGTTGGCGTAGATACGCAGTATTTT. Amino acid sequence: CASSQTTSVGVDTQYF.